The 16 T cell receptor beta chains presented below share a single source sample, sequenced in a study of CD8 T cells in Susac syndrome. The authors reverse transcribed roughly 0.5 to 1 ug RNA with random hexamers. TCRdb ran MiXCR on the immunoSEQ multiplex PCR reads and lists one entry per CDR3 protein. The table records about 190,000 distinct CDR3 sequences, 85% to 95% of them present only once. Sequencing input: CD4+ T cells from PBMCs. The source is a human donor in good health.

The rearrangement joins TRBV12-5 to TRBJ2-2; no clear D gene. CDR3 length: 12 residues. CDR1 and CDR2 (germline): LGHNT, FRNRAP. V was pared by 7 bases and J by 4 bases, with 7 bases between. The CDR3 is CASAWATGELFF. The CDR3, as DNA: TGTGCTAGTGCCTGGGCCACCGGGGAGCTGTTTTTT.

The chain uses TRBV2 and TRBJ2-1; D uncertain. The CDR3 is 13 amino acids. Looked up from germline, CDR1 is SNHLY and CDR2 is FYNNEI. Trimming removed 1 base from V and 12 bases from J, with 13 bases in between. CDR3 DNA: TGTGCCAGCAGTGAAGAGCGAGCAATCGGGCAGTTCTTC. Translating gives CASSEERAIGQFF. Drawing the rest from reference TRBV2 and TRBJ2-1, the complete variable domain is EPEVTQTPSHQVTQMGQEVILRCVPISNHLYFYWYRQILGQKVEFLVSFYNNEISEKSEIFDDQFSVERPDGSNFTLKIRSTKLEDSAMYFCASSEERAIGQFFGPGTRLTVL.

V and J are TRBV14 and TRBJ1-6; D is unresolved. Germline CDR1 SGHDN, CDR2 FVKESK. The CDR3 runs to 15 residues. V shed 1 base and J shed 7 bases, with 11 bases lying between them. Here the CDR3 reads CASSQARGMNSPLHF. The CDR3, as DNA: TGTGCCAGCAGCCAAGCGAGAGGGATGAATTCACCCCTCCACTTT.

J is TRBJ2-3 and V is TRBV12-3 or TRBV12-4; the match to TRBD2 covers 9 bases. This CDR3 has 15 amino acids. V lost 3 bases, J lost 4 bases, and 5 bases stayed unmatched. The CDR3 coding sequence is TGTGCCAGCAGTTTGGGCGGGGGGGCCGCAGATACGCAGTATTTT. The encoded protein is CASSLGGGAADTQYF.

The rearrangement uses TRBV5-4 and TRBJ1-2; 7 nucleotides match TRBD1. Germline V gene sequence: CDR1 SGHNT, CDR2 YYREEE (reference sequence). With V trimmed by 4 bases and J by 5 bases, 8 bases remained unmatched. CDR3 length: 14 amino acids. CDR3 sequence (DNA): TGTGCCAGCAGCACCCGGGACAGTGTTTATGGCTACACCTTC. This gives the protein CASSTRDSVYGYTF.

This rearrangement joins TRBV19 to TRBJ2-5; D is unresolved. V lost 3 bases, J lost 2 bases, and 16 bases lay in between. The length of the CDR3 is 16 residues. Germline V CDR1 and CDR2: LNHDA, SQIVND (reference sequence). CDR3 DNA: TGTGCCAGTAGTATCTCATCCGGGCAGCAACAAGAGACCCAGTACTTC. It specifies CASSISSGQQQETQYF.

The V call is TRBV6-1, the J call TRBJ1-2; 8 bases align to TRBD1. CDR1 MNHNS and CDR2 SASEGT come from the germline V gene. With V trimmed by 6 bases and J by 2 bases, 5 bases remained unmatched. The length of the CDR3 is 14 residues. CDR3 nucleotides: TGTGCCAGCAGCTATGGACAGGGCAACTATGGCTACACCTTC. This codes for CASSYGQGNYGYTF.

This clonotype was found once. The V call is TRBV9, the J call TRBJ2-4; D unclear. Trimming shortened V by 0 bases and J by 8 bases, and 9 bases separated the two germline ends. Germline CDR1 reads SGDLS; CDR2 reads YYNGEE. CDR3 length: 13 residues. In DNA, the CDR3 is TGTGCCAGCAGCGTAGCTAACCGGGACATTCAGTACTTC. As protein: CASSVANRDIQYF.

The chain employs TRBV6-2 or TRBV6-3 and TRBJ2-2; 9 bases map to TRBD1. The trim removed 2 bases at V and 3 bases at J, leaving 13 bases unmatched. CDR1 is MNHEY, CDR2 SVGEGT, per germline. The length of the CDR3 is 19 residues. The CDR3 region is CASSYTGTGKYRDTGELFF. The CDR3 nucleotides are TGTGCCAGCAGTTACACCGGGACAGGGAAGTATAGGGACACCGGGGAGCTGTTTTTT.

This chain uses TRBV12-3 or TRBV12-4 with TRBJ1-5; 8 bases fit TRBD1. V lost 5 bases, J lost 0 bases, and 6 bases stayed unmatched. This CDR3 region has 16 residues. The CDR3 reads CASSPQGENSNQPQHF. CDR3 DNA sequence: TGTGCCAGCAGTCCACAGGGGGAGAATAGCAATCAGCCCCAGCATTTT.

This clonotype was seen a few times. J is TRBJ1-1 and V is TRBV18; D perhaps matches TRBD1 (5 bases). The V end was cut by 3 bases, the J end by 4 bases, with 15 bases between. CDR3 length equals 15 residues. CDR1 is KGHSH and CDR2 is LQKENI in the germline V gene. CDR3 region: CASSPEQVKGTEAFF. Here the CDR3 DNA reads TGTGCCAGCTCACCTGAACAGGTAAAGGGCACTGAAGCTTTCTTT.

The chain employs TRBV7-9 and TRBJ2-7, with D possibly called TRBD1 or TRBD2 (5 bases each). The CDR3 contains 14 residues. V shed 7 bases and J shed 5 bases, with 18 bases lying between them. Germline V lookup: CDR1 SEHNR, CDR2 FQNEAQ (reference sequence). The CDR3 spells CASTPTGGRHEQYF. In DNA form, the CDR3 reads TGTGCCAGCACCCCCACAGGCGGGCGCCACGAGCAGTACTTC.

In DNA form, the CDR3 reads TGCAGCGTTGAAACAGGGGTTGATGGCTACACCTTC. Translation: CSVETGVDGYTF. V usage is TRBV29-1 and J usage is TRBJ1-2, with 7 bases aligning to TRBD1. With V trimmed by 2 bases and J by 6 bases, 3 bases remained unmatched. The CDR3 covers 12 residues. CDR1 SQVTM and CDR2 ANQGSEA come from the germline V gene.

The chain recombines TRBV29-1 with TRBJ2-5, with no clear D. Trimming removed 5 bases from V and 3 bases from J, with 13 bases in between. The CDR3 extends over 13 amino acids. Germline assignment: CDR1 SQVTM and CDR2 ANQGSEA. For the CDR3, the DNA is TGCAGCGTTTTGTTGCGAGCCAAAGAGACCCAGTACTTC. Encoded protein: CSVLLRAKETQYF.

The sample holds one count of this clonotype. This CDR3 reads CASSYQRGYEQYF. CDR3 nucleotides: TGTGCCAGCAGTTACCAGAGAGGCTACGAGCAGTACTTC. The rearrangement links TRBV6-5 to TRBJ2-7; D ambiguous. V lost 2 bases to trimming and J lost 3 bases, with 8 bases between them. This CDR3 is built from 13 residues. Germline CDR1 MNHEY, CDR2 SVGAGI.

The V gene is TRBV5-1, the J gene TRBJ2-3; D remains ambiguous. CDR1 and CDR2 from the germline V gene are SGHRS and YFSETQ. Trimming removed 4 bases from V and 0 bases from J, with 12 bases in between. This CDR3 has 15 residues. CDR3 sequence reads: CASSKTRPSTDTQYF. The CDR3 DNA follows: TGCGCCAGCAGCAAAACAAGACCTAGCACAGATACGCAGTATTTT.